These T cell receptor beta chains were read from a single sample in a study of OX40 agonist ivuxolimab in advanced cancers. Here immunoSEQ multiplex PCR was the method, and the copy in TCRdb shows in-frame clones only, minus some. The sample gives just over 50,000 clones, roughly 80% of which show up once; under 2.5% is in the top ten. Sequenced material: CD4+ or CD8+ T cells sorted from blood, taken in a trial of the OX40 agonist ivuxolimab. Receptors were obtained from an adult with an advanced solid tumor such as melanoma, head and neck, liver or kidney cancer. Both conserved end residues are part of each CDR3. A D gene is named only where the DNA matches it firmly. Clone size is given for some rows only: seen once, a few or many times, or a class if the clone is expanded.

d_call j_call v_call clone_size cdr3_nt cdr3_aa
TRBD2 TRBJ2-3 TRBV5-4 - TGTGCCAGCAGCTCCCCCACGGGAGGCCCCCCAGATACGCAGTATTTT CASSSPTGGPPDTQYF
- TRBJ2-1 TRBV21-1 - TGTGCCAGCAGCAAAACAGCCGGGACGACCTACAATGAGCAGTTCTTC CASSKTAGTTYNEQFF
TRBD1 TRBJ2-7 TRBV6-6 - TGTGCCAGCAGGAAGGACAGGGCTTCTGACGAGCAGTACTTC CASRKDRASDEQYF
TRBD2 TRBJ2-7 TRBV11-2 - TGTGCCAGCAGCCCTAGCGGGGGAAGTCGTAACGAGCAGTACTTC CASSPSGGSRNEQYF
TRBD2 TRBJ2-1 TRBV7-9 - TGTGCCAGCAGCTTAGGGACTAGCGGCAACAATGAGCAGTTCTTC CASSLGTSGNNEQFF
- TRBJ1-2 TRBV9 - TGTGCCAGCAGCGTAGTAGGGGGGGACTATGGCTACACCTTC CASSVVGGDYGYTF
TRBD2 TRBJ2-1 TRBV9 once TGTGCCAGCAGCCCGACGACTAGCGGGATGGTATACAATGAGCAGTTCTTC CASSPTTSGMVYNEQFF
- TRBJ2-1 TRBV20-1 - TGCAGTGCTGGGGGAGGTGAGCAGTTCTTC CSAGGGEQFF
TRBD2 TRBJ2-7 TRBV29-1 - TGCAGCGTTCTAGCGGGAGAAGTCTACGAGCAGTACTTC CSVLAGEVYEQYF
- TRBJ1-1 TRBV18 - TGTGCCAGCTCCCAGGACTCTGCCACTGAAGCTTTCTTT CASSQDSATEAFF
TRBD2 TRBJ2-3 TRBV5-6 - TGTGCCAGCAGCTTTCCCCTAGCGGGAGTCACAGATACGCAGTATTTT CASSFPLAGVTDTQYF
- TRBJ1-1 TRBV10-3 - TGTGCCAGCACCGGGACAATGAACACTGAAGCTTTCTTT CASTGTMNTEAFF
TRBD2 TRBJ2-7 TRBV27 few TGTGCCGCACGTCGGGAGGGAGGGTACGGGGAGCAGTACTTC CAARREGGYGEQYF
- TRBJ2-3 TRBV19 - TGTGCCAGTGGCGCCAACTCTAACACAGATACGCAGTATTTT CASGANSNTDTQYF
TRBD1 TRBJ2-3 TRBV5-1 - TGCGCCAGCAGCTTGACTCAGGGGGCTCGGGATACGCAGTATTTT CASSLTQGARDTQYF
TRBD1 TRBJ2-1 TRBV13 - TGTGCCAGCAGCCAAGTGGGACAGAGCTCCTACAATGAGCAGTTCTTC CASSQVGQSSYNEQFF
- TRBJ1-4 TRBV19 - TGTGCCAGTAGTATCCGGGCCTCTCACTTGAATGAAAAACTGTTTTTT CASSIRASHLNEKLFF
- TRBJ1-1 TRBV2 - TGTGCCAGCATGCGGGGGACTGAAGCTTTCTTT CASMRGTEAFF
- TRBJ2-7 TRBV5-6 few TGTGCCAGCAGCTTGGAGGGGGGAAGGTACGAGCAGTACTTC CASSLEGGRYEQYF
- TRBJ1-1 TRBV5-5 - TGTGCCAGCAGCTTGAGTTACACTGAAGCTTTCTTT CASSLSYTEAFF
TRBD1 TRBJ1-3 TRBV18 once TGTGCCAGCTCCCCACAGGGGGACTCTGGAAACACCATATATTTT CASSPQGDSGNTIYF
- TRBJ2-5 TRBV4-1 - TGCGCCAGCAGCCGGGCGGGACGGGAGACCCAGTACTTC CASSRAGRETQYF
- TRBJ2-7 TRBV29-1 - TGCAGCGCACAAGGGCACCAGGAGGGCGAGCAGTACTTC CSAQGHQEGEQYF
- TRBJ2-1 TRBV20-1 - TGCAGTGCTAAAGGTCACAATGAGCAGTTCTTC CSAKGHNEQFF
- TRBJ1-5 TRBV2 - TGTGCCAGCAGTGAGGGGGAGCACAATCAGCCCCAGCATTTT CASSEGEHNQPQHF
- TRBJ1-2 TRBV2 - TGTGCCAGCAGTCTATCCGGGAGCTATGGCTACACCTTC CASSLSGSYGYTF
- TRBJ1-4 TRBV15 - TGTGCCACCAGCAGAGGGCGGAGGGACAATGAAAAACTGTTTTTT CATSRGRRDNEKLFF
TRBD2 TRBJ2-3 TRBV14 many TGTGCCAGCAGCCAAGATGGGGCGGGGAGCGGGAGTAAGGGAGCAGATACGCAGTATTTT CASSQDGAGSGSKGADTQYF
TRBD2 TRBJ2-7 TRBV6-1 once TGTGCCAGCAGTGAGCTTCTAGCGGCCACCTACGAGCAGTACTTC CASSELLAATYEQYF
TRBD1 TRBJ1-5 TRBV6-1 - TGTGCCAGCACCGGAGACAGGGGGCTGTGGCAGCCCCAGCATTTT CASTGDRGLWQPQHF
- TRBJ1-2 TRBV28 once TGTGCCAGCAGTGGGGGGAGAAACTATGGCTACACCTTC CASSGGRNYGYTF
- TRBJ2-5 TRBV7-2 - TGTGCCAGCAGCTTAGTGGCGCTACTGTACCAAGAGACCCAGTACTTC CASSLVALLYQETQYF
- TRBJ2-6 TRBV7-3 - TGTGCCAGCAGCCCGTCTGGGGCCAACGTCCTGACTTTC CASSPSGANVLTF
- TRBJ1-5 TRBV19 - TGTGCCAGTAGGCTCTATAGCAATCAGCCCCAGCATTTT CASRLYSNQPQHF
- TRBJ2-2 TRBV7-6 - TGTGCCAGCAGCTTAGAGGGGGTTGGGGCAACGAACACCGGGGAGCTGTTTTTT CASSLEGVGATNTGELFF
TRBD2 TRBJ2-1 TRBV6-1 - TGTGCCAGCAGTGAGCGGGAGAGGTCCTACAATGAGCAGTTCTTC CASSERERSYNEQFF
- TRBJ1-1 TRBV9 - TGTGCCAGCAGCGTAGTTCCTTACACTGAAGCTTTCTTT CASSVVPYTEAFF
- TRBJ2-7 TRBV10-2 - TGCGCCACACAAAGCTCCTACGAGCAGTACTTC CATQSSYEQYF
- TRBJ2-5 TRBV5-1 - TGCGCCAGCAGCTTGGACTTGGGCAGCCAAGAGACCCAGTACTTC CASSLDLGSQETQYF
TRBD2 TRBJ2-1 TRBV6-1 many TGTGCCAGCATTAGGACTAGCGGGAGGAACCGGGGGCAGTTCTTC CASIRTSGRNRGQFF
TRBD1 TRBJ1-1 TRBV19 - TGTGCCAGTAGTATGACAGGGGCGAACACTGAAGCTTTCTTT CASSMTGANTEAFF
- TRBJ2-1 TRBV2 - TGTGCCAGCAGTGGAGGGCCCAATAGGGGTGAGCAGTTCTTC CASSGGPNRGEQFF
TRBD2 TRBJ2-1 TRBV5-1 few TGCGCCAGCAGCTTGGGACGCAATAGCGGGAGCTCCTACAATGAGCAGTTCTTC CASSLGRNSGSSYNEQFF
- TRBJ1-1 TRBV11-2 once TGTGCCAGCAGCTTAGCCGGGACGGGGACGACTGAAGCTTTCTTT CASSLAGTGTTEAFF
- TRBJ1-4 TRBV4-1 - TGCGCCAGCGCGGAGACAAGCTTCGAAAAACTGTTTTTT CASAETSFEKLFF
- TRBJ2-5 TRBV7-7 - TGTGCTAGCAGCTACGGACAGGTAGCGGGGGAGACCCAGTACTTC CASSYGQVAGETQYF
- TRBJ1-6 TRBV6-5 - TGTGCCAGCAGTTACTCCCGGACGGTGAATTCACCCCTCCACTTT CASSYSRTVNSPLHF
- TRBJ1-1 TRBV19 - TGTGCCAGTAGTTTCTCCGGGACGGGGAACACTGAAGCTTTCTTT CASSFSGTGNTEAFF
- TRBJ2-1 TRBV6-4 - TGTGCCAGCAGTCCCGAGGGGTTAGAATTGGTTTATGAGCAGTTCTTC CASSPEGLELVYEQFF